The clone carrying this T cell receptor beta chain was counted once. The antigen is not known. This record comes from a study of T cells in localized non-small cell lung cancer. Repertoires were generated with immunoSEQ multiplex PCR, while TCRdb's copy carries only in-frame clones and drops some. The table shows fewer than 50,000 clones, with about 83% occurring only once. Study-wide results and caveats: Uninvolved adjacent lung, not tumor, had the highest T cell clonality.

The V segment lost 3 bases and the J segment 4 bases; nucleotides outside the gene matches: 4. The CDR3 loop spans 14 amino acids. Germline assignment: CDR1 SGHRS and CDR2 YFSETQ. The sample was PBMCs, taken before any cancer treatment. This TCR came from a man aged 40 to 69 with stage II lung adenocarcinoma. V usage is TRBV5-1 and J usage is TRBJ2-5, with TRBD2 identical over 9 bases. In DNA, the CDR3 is TGCGCCAGCAGCTCGGGACTAGCCGCAGAGACCCAGTACTTC. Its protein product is CASSSGLAAETQYF. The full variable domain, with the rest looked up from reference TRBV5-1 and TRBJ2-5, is KAGVTQTPRYLIKTRGQQVTLSCSPISGHRSVSWYQQTPGQGLQFLFEYFSETQRNKGNFPGRFSGRQFSNSRSEMNVSTLELGDSALYLCASSSGLAAETQYFGPGTRLLVL.